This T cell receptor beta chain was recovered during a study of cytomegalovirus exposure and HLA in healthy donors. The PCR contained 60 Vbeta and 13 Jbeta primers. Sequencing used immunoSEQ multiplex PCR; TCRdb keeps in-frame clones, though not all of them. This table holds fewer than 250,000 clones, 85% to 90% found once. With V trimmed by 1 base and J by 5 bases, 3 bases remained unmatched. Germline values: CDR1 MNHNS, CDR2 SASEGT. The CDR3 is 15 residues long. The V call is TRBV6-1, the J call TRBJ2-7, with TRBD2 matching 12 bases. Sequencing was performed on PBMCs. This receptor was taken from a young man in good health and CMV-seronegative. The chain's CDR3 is CASSEGLAGADEQYF. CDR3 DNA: TGTGCCAGCAGTGAAGGACTAGCGGGAGCGGACGAGCAGTACTTC.